This T cell receptor beta chain came from a study of shared clonotypes between healthy human individuals. Background on the study: Each donor contributed plates that comprised three CD4 naive, three CD4 memory, two CD8 naive and one CD8 memory. Notes on the study in general: Clonotype sharing among the donors was expected to vary with sequencing depth.

V lost 4 bases, J lost 4 bases, and 2 bases stayed unmatched. The CDR3 contains 13 residues. Looked up from germline, CDR1 is SGHTA and CDR2 is FQGTGA. The CD4+ fraction was divided into a CD45RA+ naive subset and a CD45RA-negative memory subset. Genomic DNA from each subset was divided evenly over several immunoSEQ plates. Here immunoSEQ multiplex PCR was the method, and the copy in TCRdb shows in-frame clones only, minus some. This table has 600,000 to 800,000 clones, over 60% appearing once. The table lists this clone with a few counts. The antigen remains unidentified. The sample has other DNA sequences that encode this CDR3 too.

What was sequenced was memory CD4+ T cells sorted from blood. Described subset: CD45RA-negative fraction. This TCR derives from a woman in her 30s in good health. The V gene is TRBV7-3, the J gene TRBJ1-1; 8 bases map to TRBD1. Here the CDR3 DNA reads TGTGCCAGCAGCTCAGGACAGGGCACTGAAGCTTTCTTT. Residues: CASSSGQGTEAFF.